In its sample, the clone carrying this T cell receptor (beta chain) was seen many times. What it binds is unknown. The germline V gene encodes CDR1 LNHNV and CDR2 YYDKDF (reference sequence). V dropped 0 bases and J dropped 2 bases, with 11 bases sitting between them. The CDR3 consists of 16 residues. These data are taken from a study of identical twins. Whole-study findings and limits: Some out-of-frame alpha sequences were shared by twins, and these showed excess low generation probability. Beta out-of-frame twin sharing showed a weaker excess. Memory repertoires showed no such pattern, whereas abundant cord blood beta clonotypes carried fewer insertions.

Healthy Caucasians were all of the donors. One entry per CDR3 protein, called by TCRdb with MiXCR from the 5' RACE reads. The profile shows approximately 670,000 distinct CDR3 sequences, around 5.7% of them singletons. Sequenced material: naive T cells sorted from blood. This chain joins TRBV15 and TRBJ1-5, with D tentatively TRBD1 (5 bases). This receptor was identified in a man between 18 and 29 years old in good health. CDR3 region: CATSREAGLGNQPQHF. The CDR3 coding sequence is TGTGCCACCAGCAGAGAAGCAGGGTTGGGCAATCAGCCCCAGCATTTT.